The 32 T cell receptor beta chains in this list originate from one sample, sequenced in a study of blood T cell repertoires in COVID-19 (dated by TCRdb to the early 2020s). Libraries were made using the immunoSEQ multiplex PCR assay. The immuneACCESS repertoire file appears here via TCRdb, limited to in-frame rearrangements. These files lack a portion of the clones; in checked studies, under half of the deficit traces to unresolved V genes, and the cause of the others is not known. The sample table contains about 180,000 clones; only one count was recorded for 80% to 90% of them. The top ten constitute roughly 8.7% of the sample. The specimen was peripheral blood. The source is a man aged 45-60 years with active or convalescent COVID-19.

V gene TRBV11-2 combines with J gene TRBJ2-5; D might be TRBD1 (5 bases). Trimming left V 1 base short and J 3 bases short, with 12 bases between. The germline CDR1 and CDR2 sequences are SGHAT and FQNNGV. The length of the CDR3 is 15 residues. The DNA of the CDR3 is TGTGCCAGCAGCTTAGTTCGCCTAGGGGAAGAGACCCAGTACTTC. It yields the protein CASSLVRLGEETQYF.

CDR3 nucleotides: TGCAGCGTTGGACAGGGGCCCGGGGAGCTGTTTTTT. This codes for CSVGQGPGELFF. V gene TRBV29-1 combines with J gene TRBJ2-2; 8 bases match TRBD1. Looked up from germline, CDR1 is SQVTM and CDR2 is ANQGSEA. There are 12 residues in the CDR3. After removal of 4 bases from V and 6 bases from J, the junction contained 1 base not matched to a gene.

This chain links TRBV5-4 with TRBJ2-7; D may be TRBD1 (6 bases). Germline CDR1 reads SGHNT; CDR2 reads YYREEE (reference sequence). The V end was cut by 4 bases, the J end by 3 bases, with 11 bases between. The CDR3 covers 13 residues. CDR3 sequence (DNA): TGTGCCAGCAGCCGACAGGTAGACTACGAGCAGTACTTC. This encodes CASSRQVDYEQYF.

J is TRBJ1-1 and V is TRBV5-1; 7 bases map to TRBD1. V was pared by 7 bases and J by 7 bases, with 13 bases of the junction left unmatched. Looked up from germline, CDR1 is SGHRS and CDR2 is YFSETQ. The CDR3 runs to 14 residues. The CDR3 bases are TGCGCCAGCTACTTGCAGGGGGGATACGGTGAAGCTTTCTTT. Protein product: CASYLQGGYGEAFF.

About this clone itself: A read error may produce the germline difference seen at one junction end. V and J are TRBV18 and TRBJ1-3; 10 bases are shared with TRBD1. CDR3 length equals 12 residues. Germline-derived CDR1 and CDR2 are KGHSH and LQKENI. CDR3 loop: CASSTGTGDLGF. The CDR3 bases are TGTGCCAGCTCGACCGGGACAGGGGATTTAGGTTTT.

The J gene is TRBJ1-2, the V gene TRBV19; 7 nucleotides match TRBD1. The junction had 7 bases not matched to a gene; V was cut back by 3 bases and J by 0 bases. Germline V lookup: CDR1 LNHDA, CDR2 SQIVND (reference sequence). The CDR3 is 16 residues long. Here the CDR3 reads CASSIRTGPANYGYTF. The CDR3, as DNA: TGTGCCAGTAGTATTCGGACAGGCCCAGCTAACTATGGCTACACCTTC.

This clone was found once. The CDR3 protein is CAAGVFRQENTGELFF. For the CDR3, the DNA is TGTGCCGCCGGGGTCTTTAGACAGGAGAACACCGGGGAGCTGTTTTTT. This chain links TRBV5-6 with TRBJ2-2; TRBD1 might be the D (6 bases). In germline, CDR1 is SGHDT, CDR2 YYEEEE. Trimming stripped 10 bases from V and 1 base from J, with 20 bases between. This CDR3 spans 16 amino acids.

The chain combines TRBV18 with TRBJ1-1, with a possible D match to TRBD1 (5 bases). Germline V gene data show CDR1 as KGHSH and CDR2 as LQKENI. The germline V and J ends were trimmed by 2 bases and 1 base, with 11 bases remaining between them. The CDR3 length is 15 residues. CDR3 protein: CASSPNLRGNTEAFF. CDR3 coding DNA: TGTGCCAGCTCACCAAATTTAAGGGGGAACACTGAAGCTTTCTTT.

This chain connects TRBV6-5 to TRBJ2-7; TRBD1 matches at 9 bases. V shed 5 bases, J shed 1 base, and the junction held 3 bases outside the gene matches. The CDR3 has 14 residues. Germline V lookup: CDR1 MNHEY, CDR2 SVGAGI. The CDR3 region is CASSRDRVSYEQYF. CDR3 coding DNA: TGTGCCAGCAGTCGGGACAGGGTATCCTACGAGCAGTACTTC.

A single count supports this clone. CDR3 loop: CASSPDSSGNTIYF. The CDR3 DNA reads as TGTGCCAGCAGCCCCGACAGCTCTGGAAACACCATATATTTT. The chain employs TRBV28 and TRBJ1-3; possible D gene TRBD1, 5 bases. V was shortened by 6 bases and J by 0 bases, with 9 bases between the two germline ends. CDR3 length equals 14 residues. Germline CDR1 is MDHEN and CDR2 is SYDVKM. Together with reference TRBV28 and TRBJ1-3, the CDR3 gives the full variable domain: DVKVTQSSRYLVKRTGEKVFLECVQDMDHENMFWYRQDPGLGLRLIYFSYDVKMKEKGDIPEGYSVSREKKERFSLILESASTNQTSMYLCASSPDSSGNTIYFGEGSWLTVV.

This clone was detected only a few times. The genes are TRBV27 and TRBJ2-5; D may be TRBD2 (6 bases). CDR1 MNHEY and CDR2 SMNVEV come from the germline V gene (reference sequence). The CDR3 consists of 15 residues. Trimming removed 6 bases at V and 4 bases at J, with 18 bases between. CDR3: CASSQIRGGSETQYF. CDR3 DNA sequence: TGTGCCAGCAGCCAGATTCGTGGGGGGTCAGAGACCCAGTACTTC.

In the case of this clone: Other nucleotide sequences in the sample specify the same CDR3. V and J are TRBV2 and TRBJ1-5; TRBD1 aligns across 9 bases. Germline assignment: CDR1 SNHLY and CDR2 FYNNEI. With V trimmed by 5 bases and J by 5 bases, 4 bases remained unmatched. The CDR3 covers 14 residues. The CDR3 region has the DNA TGTGCCAGCAGTCCGGGACAGGGAGATCAGCCCCAGCATTTT. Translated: CASSPGQGDQPQHF.

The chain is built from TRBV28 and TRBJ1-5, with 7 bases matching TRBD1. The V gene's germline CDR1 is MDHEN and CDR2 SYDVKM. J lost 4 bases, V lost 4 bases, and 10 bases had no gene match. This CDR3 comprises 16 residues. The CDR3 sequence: CASSYSQGQMNQPQHF. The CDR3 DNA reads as TGTGCCAGCAGTTACTCCCAGGGACAGATGAATCAGCCCCAGCATTTT. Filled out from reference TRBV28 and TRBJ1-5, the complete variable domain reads DVKVTQSSRYLVKRTGEKVFLECVQDMDHENMFWYRQDPGLGLRLIYFSYDVKMKEKGDIPEGYSVSREKKERFSLILESASTNQTSMYLCASSYSQGQMNQPQHFGDGTRLSIL.

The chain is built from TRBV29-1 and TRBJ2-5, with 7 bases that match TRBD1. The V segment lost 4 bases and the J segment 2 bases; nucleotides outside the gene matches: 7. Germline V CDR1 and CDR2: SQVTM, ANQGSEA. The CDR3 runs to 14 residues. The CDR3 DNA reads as TGCAGCGTTGCAGAGGGACAGACTCAAGAGACCCAGTACTTC. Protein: CSVAEGQTQETQYF. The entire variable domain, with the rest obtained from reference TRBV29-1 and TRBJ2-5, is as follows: SAVISQKPSRDICQRGTSLTIQCQVDSQVTMMFWYRQQPGQSLTLIATANQGSEATYESGFVIDKFPISRPNLTFSTLTVSNMSPEDSSIYLCSVAEGQTQETQYFGPGTRLLVL.

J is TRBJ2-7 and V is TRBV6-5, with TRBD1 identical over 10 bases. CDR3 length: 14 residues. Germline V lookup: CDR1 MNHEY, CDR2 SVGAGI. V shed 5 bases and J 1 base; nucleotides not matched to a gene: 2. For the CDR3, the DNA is TGTGCCAGCAGTATGGACAGGGGGTCCTACGAGCAGTACTTC. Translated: CASSMDRGSYEQYF.

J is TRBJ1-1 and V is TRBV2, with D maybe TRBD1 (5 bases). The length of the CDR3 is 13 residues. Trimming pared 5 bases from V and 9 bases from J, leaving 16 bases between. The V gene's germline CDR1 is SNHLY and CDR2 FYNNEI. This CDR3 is CASSSKEGTQAFF. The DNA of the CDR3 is TGTGCCAGCAGTTCAAAGGAGGGGACTCAAGCTTTCTTT.

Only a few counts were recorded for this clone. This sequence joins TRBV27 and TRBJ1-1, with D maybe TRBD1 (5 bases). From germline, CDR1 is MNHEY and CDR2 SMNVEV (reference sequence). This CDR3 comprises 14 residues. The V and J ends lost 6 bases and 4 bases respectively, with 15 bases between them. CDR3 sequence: CASSRGGFSTEAFF. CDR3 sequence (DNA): TGTGCCAGCAGCCGGGGGGGGTTTAGCACTGAAGCTTTCTTT.

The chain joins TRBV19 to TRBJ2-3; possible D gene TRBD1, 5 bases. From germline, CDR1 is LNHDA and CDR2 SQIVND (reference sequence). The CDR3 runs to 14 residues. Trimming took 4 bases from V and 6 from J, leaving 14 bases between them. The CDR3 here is CASSKDMADDTQYF. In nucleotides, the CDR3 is TGTGCCAGTAGTAAGGACATGGCGGATGATACGCAGTATTTT.

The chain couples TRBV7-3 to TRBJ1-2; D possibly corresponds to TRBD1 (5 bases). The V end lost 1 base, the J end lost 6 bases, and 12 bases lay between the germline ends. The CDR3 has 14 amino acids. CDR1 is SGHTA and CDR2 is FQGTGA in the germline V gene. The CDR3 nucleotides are TGTGCCAGCAGCTTAAATGGGGCAGAACATGGCTACACCTTC. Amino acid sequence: CASSLNGAEHGYTF.

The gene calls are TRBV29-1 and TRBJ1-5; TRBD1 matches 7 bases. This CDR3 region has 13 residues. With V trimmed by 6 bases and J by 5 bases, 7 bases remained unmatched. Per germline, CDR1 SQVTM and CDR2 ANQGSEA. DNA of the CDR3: TGCAGCGTGGCAACAGGGGACTATCAGCCCCAGCATTTT. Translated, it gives CSVATGDYQPQHF.

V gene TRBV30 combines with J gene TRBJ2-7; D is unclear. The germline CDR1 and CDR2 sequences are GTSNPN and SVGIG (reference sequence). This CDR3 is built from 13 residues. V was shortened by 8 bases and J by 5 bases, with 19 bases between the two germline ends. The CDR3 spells CALKRGSGHEQYF. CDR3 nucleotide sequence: TGTGCCCTAAAGAGAGGTTCCGGCCACGAGCAGTACTTC.

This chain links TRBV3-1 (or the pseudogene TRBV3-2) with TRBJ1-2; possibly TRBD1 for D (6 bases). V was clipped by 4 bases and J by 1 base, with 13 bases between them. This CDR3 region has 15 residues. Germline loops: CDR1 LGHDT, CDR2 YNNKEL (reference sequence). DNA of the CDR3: TGTGCCAGCAGCCCAACTCGGACAGTTAACTATGGCTACACCTTC. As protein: CASSPTRTVNYGYTF.

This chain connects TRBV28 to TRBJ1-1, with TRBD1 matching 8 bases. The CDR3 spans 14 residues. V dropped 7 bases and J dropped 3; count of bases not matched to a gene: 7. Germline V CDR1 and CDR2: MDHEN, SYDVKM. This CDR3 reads CASTFRGLYTEAFF. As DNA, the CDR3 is TGTGCCAGCACCTTCAGGGGGCTTTACACTGAAGCTTTCTTT. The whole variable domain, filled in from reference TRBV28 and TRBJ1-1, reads DVKVTQSSRYLVKRTGEKVFLECVQDMDHENMFWYRQDPGLGLRLIYFSYDVKMKEKGDIPEGYSVSREKKERFSLILESASTNQTSMYLCASTFRGLYTEAFFGQGTRLTVV.

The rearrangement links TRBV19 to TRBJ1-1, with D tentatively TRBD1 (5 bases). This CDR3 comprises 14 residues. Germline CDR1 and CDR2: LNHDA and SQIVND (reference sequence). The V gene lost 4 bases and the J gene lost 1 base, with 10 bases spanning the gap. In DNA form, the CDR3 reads TGTGCCAGTAGTAAGCAGGGAAGGAACACTGAAGCTTTCTTT. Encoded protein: CASSKQGRNTEAFF.

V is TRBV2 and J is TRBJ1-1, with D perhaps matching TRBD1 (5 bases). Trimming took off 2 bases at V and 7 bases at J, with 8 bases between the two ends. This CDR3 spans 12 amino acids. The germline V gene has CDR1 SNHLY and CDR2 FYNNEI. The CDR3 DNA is TGTGCCAGCAGTGAACAGGGCAATGAAGCTTTCTTT. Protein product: CASSEQGNEAFF.

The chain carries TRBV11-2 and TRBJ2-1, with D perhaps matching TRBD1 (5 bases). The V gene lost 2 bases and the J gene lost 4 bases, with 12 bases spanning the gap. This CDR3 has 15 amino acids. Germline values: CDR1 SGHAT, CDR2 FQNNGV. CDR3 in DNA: TGTGCCAGCAGCTTAAGGGGCGATGGGTACAATGAGCAGTTCTTC. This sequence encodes CASSLRGDGYNEQFF.

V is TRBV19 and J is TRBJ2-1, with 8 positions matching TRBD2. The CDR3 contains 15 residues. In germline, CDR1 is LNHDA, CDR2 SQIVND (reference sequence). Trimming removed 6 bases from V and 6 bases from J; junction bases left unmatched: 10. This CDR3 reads CASRYADSGGNEQFF. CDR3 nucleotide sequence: TGTGCCAGTAGATACGCAGACAGCGGGGGCAATGAGCAGTTCTTC. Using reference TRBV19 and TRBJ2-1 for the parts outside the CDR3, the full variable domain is DGGITQSPKYLFRKEGQNVTLSCEQNLNHDAMYWYRQDPGQGLRLIYYSQIVNDFQKGDIAEGYSVSREKKESFPLTVTSAQKNPTAFYLCASRYADSGGNEQFFGPGTRLTVL.

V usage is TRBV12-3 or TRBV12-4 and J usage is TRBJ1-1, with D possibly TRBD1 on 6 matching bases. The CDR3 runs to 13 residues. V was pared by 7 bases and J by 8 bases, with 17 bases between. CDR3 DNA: TGTGCCAGCAATGTTGCGGGGGCGGGGGAAGCTTTCTTT. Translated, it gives CASNVAGAGEAFF.

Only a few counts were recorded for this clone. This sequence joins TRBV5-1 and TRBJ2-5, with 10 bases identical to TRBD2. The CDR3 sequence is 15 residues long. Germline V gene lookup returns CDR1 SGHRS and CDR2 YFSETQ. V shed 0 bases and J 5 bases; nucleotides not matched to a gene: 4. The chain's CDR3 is CASSLVASGGETQYF. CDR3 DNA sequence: TGCGCCAGCAGCTTGGTGGCTAGCGGGGGTGAGACCCAGTACTTC.

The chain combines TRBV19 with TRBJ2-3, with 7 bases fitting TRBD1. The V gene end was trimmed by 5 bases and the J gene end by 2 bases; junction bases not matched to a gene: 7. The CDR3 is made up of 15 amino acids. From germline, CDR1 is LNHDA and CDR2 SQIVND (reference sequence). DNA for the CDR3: TGTGCCAGTAGTTTGGGACAGACTTTCACAGATACGCAGTATTTT. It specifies CASSLGQTFTDTQYF.

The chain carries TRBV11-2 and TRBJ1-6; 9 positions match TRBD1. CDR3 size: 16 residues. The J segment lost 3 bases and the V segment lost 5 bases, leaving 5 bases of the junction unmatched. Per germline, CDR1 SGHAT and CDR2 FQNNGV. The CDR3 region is CASSLGDRVYNSPLHF. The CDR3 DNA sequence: TGTGCCAGCAGCCTGGGGGACAGGGTCTATAATTCACCCCTCCACTTT.

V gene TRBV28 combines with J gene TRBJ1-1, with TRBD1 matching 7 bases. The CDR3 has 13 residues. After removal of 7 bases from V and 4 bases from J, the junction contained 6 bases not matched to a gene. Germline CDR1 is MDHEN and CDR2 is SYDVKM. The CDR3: CASKGAMGTEAFF. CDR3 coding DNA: TGTGCCAGCAAGGGGGCAATGGGCACTGAAGCTTTCTTT.